Below, 30 T cell receptor beta chains from the same sample are listed, as sequenced in a study of Ad26.COV2.S vaccination and SARS-CoV-2 variants. Treatment of the sample: about 20 received Ad26.COV2.S at low or high dose, single or two shots; about 5 received placebo; per-sample allocation not given. After the first vaccine or placebo injection, samples were drawn on day 63. Sequencing used immunoSEQ multiplex PCR; TCRdb keeps in-frame clones, though not all of them. Of about 350,000 clones in the sample, roughly 90% were seen once. Specimen: peripheral blood, collected in a trial of Ad26.COV2.S vaccine versus placebo. The receptor set was obtained from a person between 18 and 65 years old who received the Ad26.COV2.S COVID-19 vaccine or a placebo.

This sequence joins TRBV7-9 and TRBJ2-7; 10 bases are a match to TRBD1. Unmatched junction bases numbered 8, after V lost 5 bases and J lost 4 bases. The germline CDR1 and CDR2 sequences are SEHNR and FQNEAQ (reference sequence). The CDR3 sequence is 15 residues long. In DNA form, the CDR3 reads TGTGCCAGCAGCGATGGACAGGGGGAGAGGTACGAGCAGTACTTC. Translation gives CASSDGQGERYEQYF.

The V and J genes are TRBV27 and TRBJ2-7; TRBD1 aligns across 10 bases. Trimming cost V 4 bases and J 2 bases; bases outside gene matches: 5. CDR3 size: 15 residues. Germline V gene sequence: CDR1 MNHEY, CDR2 SMNVEV (reference sequence). As DNA, the CDR3 is TGTGCCAGCAGTTCCCCGGGACAGGGGACCTACGAGCAGTACTTC. It yields the protein CASSSPGQGTYEQYF.

V and J are TRBV7-8 and TRBJ1-1, with D tentatively TRBD1 (6 bases). Trimming removed 5 bases from V and 2 bases from J, with 12 bases in between. Germline loops: CDR1 SGHVS, CDR2 FQNEAQ. The CDR3 is 14 amino acids. CDR3 DNA: TGTGCCAGCAGCAGGGGACACGATAACACTGAAGCTTTCTTT. This gives the protein CASSRGHDNTEAFF.

The table lists this clone with a count of one. The rearrangement joins TRBV6-2 or TRBV6-3 to TRBJ2-1; 10 bases fit TRBD2. Germline V gene data show CDR1 as MNHEY and CDR2 as SVGEGT. This CDR3 spans 18 amino acids. Trimming cost V 0 bases and J 5 bases; bases outside gene matches: 10. The CDR3 coding sequence is TGTGCCAGCAGTTACTCGTACGTCTTAGCGGGGGGAAACAATGAGCAGTTCTTC. It translates to CASSYSYVLAGGNNEQFF.

CDR3 sequence (DNA): TGCAGTGCTAGTACAGGGGTTGATCAGCCCCAGCATTTT. Residues: CSASTGVDQPQHF. J is TRBJ1-5 and V is TRBV20-1, with 7 bases fitting TRBD1. V shed 3 bases, J shed 5 bases, and the junction held 4 bases outside the gene matches. Germline V gives CDR1 DFQATT, CDR2 SNEGSKA (reference sequence). The CDR3 consists of 13 residues.

J is TRBJ2-5 and V is TRBV27; tentative D call: TRBD2 (5 bases). V was pared by 1 base and J by 7 bases, with 13 bases between. This CDR3 region has 14 residues. The germline CDR1 and CDR2 sequences are MNHEY and SMNVEV (reference sequence). The CDR3 DNA reads TGTGCCAGCAGTTTATGGGCTAGCTCGGGGACCCAGTACTTC. As protein: CASSLWASSGTQYF.

This chain uses TRBV30 with TRBJ2-1; 10 positions agree with TRBD2. The CDR3 totals 12 residues. CDR1 is GTSNPN, CDR2 SVGIG, per germline (reference sequence). V was clipped by 8 bases and J by 11 bases; unmatched bases: 9. The CDR3 DNA is TGTGCCGGGGATCTAGCGGGAGACCAGCAGTTCTTC. This translates into CAGDLAGDQQFF.

This clone was seen a single time. The rearrangement links TRBV19 to TRBJ2-2, with 9 bases lining up with TRBD2. CDR3 length equals 16 residues. Germline V gene sequence: CDR1 LNHDA, CDR2 SQIVND (reference sequence). Trimming took 4 bases from V and 5 from J; bases not matched to a gene: 8. The CDR3 reads CASSNERGAWTGELFF. The CDR3 DNA reads as TGTGCCAGTAGTAACGAGCGGGGGGCCTGGACCGGGGAGCTGTTTTTT.

This chain uses TRBV7-8 with TRBJ1-4; a weak D match, TRBD1 (6 bases). The germline V and J ends were trimmed by 5 bases and 8 bases, with 15 bases remaining between them. Looked up from germline, CDR1 is SGHVS and CDR2 is FQNEAQ. CDR3 length: 14 amino acids. The CDR3 protein is CASSPGDTEEKLFF. The CDR3 nucleotides read TGTGCCAGCAGCCCAGGGGACACCGAAGAAAAACTGTTTTTT. Together with reference TRBV7-8 and TRBJ1-4, the CDR3 gives the full variable domain: GAGVSQSPRYKVAKRGQDVALRCDPISGHVSLFWYQQALGQGPEFLTYFQNEAQLDKSGLPSDRFFAERPEGSVSTLKIQRTQQEDSAVYLCASSPGDTEEKLFFGSGTQLSVL.

CDR3 sequence (DNA): TGTGCCAGCAGCTCACCAGAGACAGGGTTTTATGGCTACACCTTC. This translates into CASSSPETGFYGYTF. The chain recombines TRBV11-2 with TRBJ1-2; 7 nucleotides match TRBD1. This CDR3 has 15 amino acids. Germline values: CDR1 SGHAT, CDR2 FQNNGV. The trim removed 4 bases at V and 5 bases at J, leaving 10 bases unmatched.

This clone has a single count. The chain has TRBV7-2 and TRBJ1-6; the D is unclear. CDR3 size: 17 residues. Germline values: CDR1 SGHTA, CDR2 FQGNSA. V lost 6 bases and J 6 bases, leaving 21 bases between the germline ends. DNA for the CDR3: TGTGCCAGCAGTCATGAAGACGAGCTAATCCCTAATTCACCCCTCCACTTT. Amino acid sequence: CASSHEDELIPNSPLHF.

The chain employs TRBV14 and TRBJ2-7, with TRBD2 identical over 7 bases. The CDR3 runs to 15 residues. Germline V CDR1 and CDR2: SGHDN, FVKESK. V shed 4 bases, J shed 2 bases, and the junction held 8 bases outside the gene matches. The DNA for the CDR3 is TGTGCCAGCAGCCGATCTAGCGGCGAAACCTACGAGCAGTACTTC. This sequence encodes CASSRSSGETYEQYF.

The chain carries TRBV20-1 and TRBJ2-5; the D is unclear. This CDR3 has 16 amino acids. V was pared by 3 bases and J by 1 base, with 18 bases between. From germline, CDR1 is DFQATT and CDR2 SNEGSKA (reference sequence). The CDR3 is CSASPVGETFQETQYF. The CDR3 DNA reads TGCAGTGCTAGTCCAGTCGGTGAGACCTTCCAAGAGACCCAGTACTTC.

V gene TRBV7-2 combines with J gene TRBJ1-1; D unresolved. V gave up 6 bases and J gave up 0 bases, with 11 bases separating them. Germline values: CDR1 SGHTA, CDR2 FQGNSA. This CDR3 comprises 14 residues. CDR3 in DNA: TGTGCCAGCAGGGGGAGGGCCATGAACACTGAAGCTTTCTTT. It encodes CASRGRAMNTEAFF.

The rearrangement links TRBV15 to TRBJ2-7, with 10 bases that match TRBD2. This CDR3 spans 13 amino acids. In germline, CDR1 is LNHNV, CDR2 YYDKDF (reference sequence). For the CDR3, the DNA is TGTGCTGAGGGAGCGGGGGGGCACTACGAGCAGTACTTC. Protein: CAEGAGGHYEQYF.

This chain's CDR3 is CASSSGLRQRGNEQFF. The CDR3 DNA reads as TGTGCCAGCAGCTCCGGACTTCGACAACGAGGGAATGAGCAGTTCTTC. V and J are TRBV5-4 and TRBJ2-1, with D possibly TRBD2 on 5 matching bases. The V gene's germline CDR1 is SGHNT and CDR2 YYREEE (reference sequence). With 3 bases removed from V and 7 bases from J, the gap between germline ends came to 20 bases. This CDR3 is 16 amino acids long.

The V and J genes are TRBV6-2 or TRBV6-3 and TRBJ1-2, with TRBD1 matching over 9 bases. The CDR3 runs 14 residues. The trim removed 5 bases at V and 7 bases at J, leaving 8 bases unmatched. Per the germline V gene, CDR1 is MNHEY and CDR2 is SVGEGT. The CDR3 DNA reads TGTGCCAGCAGTGCCGGACAGGGGAGTGGTGGCTACACCTTC. Its translation is CASSAGQGSGGYTF.

This chain links TRBV7-6 with TRBJ2-2, with unresolved D. The germline gives CDR1 SGHVS, CDR2 FNYEAQ. V lost 0 bases to trimming and J lost 2 bases, with 10 bases between them. The CDR3 runs 16 residues. The CDR3 region has the DNA TGTGCCAGCAGCTTAGCGGGGAACACTAACACCGGGGAGCTGTTTTTT. This encodes CASSLAGNTNTGELFF.

This rearrangement joins TRBV28 to TRBJ2-2; the D is unclear. The CDR3 runs to 11 residues. Germline V gene lookup returns CDR1 MDHEN and CDR2 SYDVKM. The germline V and J ends were trimmed by 2 bases and 6 bases, with 1 base remaining between them. CDR3 DNA sequence: TGTGCCAGCAGTTTAGCCGGGGAGCTGTTTTTT. It translates to CASSLAGELFF.

The table lists this clone with a count of one. Other DNA sequences in the sample encode the same CDR3. This chain connects TRBV6-5 to TRBJ2-5, with D perhaps given as TRBD1 or TRBD2 (5 bases each). CDR3 length: 14 residues. Per the germline V gene, CDR1 is MNHEY and CDR2 is SVGAGI. V dropped 2 bases and J dropped 2 bases, with 9 bases sitting between them. This CDR3 reads CASSYRGPQETQYF. The CDR3 nucleotides are TGTGCCAGCAGTTACAGGGGACCTCAAGAGACCCAGTACTTC.

This clone appeared a few times. The chain is built from TRBV5-1 and TRBJ2-6; D remains ambiguous. Germline values: CDR1 SGHRS, CDR2 YFSETQ. V was shortened by 0 bases and J by 5 bases, with 6 bases between the two germline ends. The CDR3 is made up of 14 amino acids. The DNA of the CDR3 is TGCGCCAGCAGCTTGGAAAGGAGGGCCAACGTCCTGACTTTC. It yields the protein CASSLERRANVLTF.

This rearrangement joins TRBV27 to TRBJ1-2; 7 bases fit TRBD1. The V and J ends lost 5 bases and 7 bases, in that order; junction bases with no gene match: 13. The CDR3 consists of 15 residues. The germline CDR1 and CDR2 sequences are MNHEY and SMNVEV (reference sequence). The CDR3 nucleotides read TGTGCCAGCAGTCCAGCTCTCGAGGGGGCGTTTGGCTACACCTTC. Residues: CASSPALEGAFGYTF.

The genes are TRBV4-1 and TRBJ1-4; D is undetermined. Germline V gene data show CDR1 as MGHRA and CDR2 as YSYEKL. This CDR3 spans 14 amino acids. V gave up 4 bases and J gave up 8 bases, with 14 bases separating them. CDR3 coding DNA: TGCGCCAGCAGCCTGAGTGACCGGGAAGAAAAACTGTTTTTT. Amino acid sequence: CASSLSDREEKLFF.

V is TRBV4-3 and J is TRBJ2-5; 7 bases align to TRBD2. CDR1 and CDR2 (germline): LGHNA, YSLEER. V was pared by 0 bases and J by 5 bases, with 6 bases of the junction left unmatched. The CDR3 has 15 residues. The CDR3 DNA reads as TGCGCCAGCAGCCAAGACCGCGGGAGTCCCGAGACCCAGTACTTC. It yields the protein CASSQDRGSPETQYF.

V usage is TRBV3-1 (or the pseudogene TRBV3-2) and J usage is TRBJ2-3, with 10 bases that match TRBD2. Germline assignment: CDR1 LGHDT and CDR2 YNNKEL (reference sequence). Trimming took 3 bases from V and 3 from J; bases not matched to a gene: 12. The CDR3 is 18 amino acids. CDR3 in amino acids: CASSQRAGGPSRTDTQYF. For the CDR3, the DNA is TGTGCCAGCAGCCAGCGAGCGGGGGGGCCGAGCCGGACAGATACGCAGTATTTT.

V usage is TRBV9 and J usage is TRBJ2-3; TRBD2 matches at 9 bases. CDR1 and CDR2 from the germline V gene are SGDLS and YYNGEE. Trimming at V came to 3 bases and at J to 4 bases, leaving 18 bases not matched to a gene. The CDR3 totals 19 residues. CDR3 DNA: TGTGCCAGCAGCGATCCGGCGGCCCTAGCGGGGAAGGTGGCAGATACGCAGTATTTT. This encodes CASSDPAALAGKVADTQYF.

The chain links TRBV29-1 to TRBJ2-7; the D gene is possibly TRBD2 (6 bases). The CDR3 spans 13 residues. The germline gives CDR1 SQVTM, CDR2 ANQGSEA. V lost 7 bases, J lost 4 bases, and 17 bases lay in between. As DNA, the CDR3 is TGCAGCGCCGAGGGTTGGGGGGATTACGAGCAGTACTTC. It specifies CSAEGWGDYEQYF.

The chain is built from TRBV10-3 and TRBJ2-5; the match to TRBD2 covers 9 bases. The CDR3 is made up of 15 amino acids. V shed 5 bases and J 0 bases; nucleotides not matched to a gene: 4. Per germline, CDR1 ENHRY and CDR2 SYGVKD. CDR3: CAISKSGGNQETQYF. The DNA for the CDR3 is TGTGCCATCAGTAAGAGCGGGGGGAACCAAGAGACCCAGTACTTC.

This chain connects TRBV13 to TRBJ2-2, with 13 bases aligning to TRBD2. CDR1 and CDR2 from the germline V gene are PRHDT and FYEKMQ (reference sequence). With 5 bases clipped from V and 1 base from J, the junction kept 16 bases outside the gene matches. CDR3 length: 21 residues. CDR3 bases: TGTGCCAGCAGCCCGGGGTGGGACCCTGGACTAGCGGGAGTGAACACCGGGGAGCTGTTTTTT. Residues: CASSPGWDPGLAGVNTGELFF.

The chain joins TRBV12-5 to TRBJ2-2; D might be TRBD1 (5 bases). The germline V gene encodes CDR1 LGHNT and CDR2 FRNRAP. Trimming took off 1 base at V and 5 bases at J, with 8 bases between the two ends. CDR3 length: 14 amino acids. The CDR3 loop reads CASGLGQGTGELFF. The CDR3 DNA sequence: TGTGCTAGTGGTTTGGGGCAGGGTACCGGGGAGCTGTTTTTT.